This T cell receptor (beta chain) was identified in a study of lymphopenia after photon versus proton radiotherapy. Study-wide results and caveats: After lymphocyte nadir, photon-treated repertoires showed oligoclonal expansion, especially CD8+ Temra. Under photons, naive T cells and diversity fell while effector/memory populations rose.

As to this clone: Its antigen remains unknown.

The repertoire was sequenced with immunoSEQ multiplex PCR; TCRdb's copy has only in-frame clones and lacks some. The sample shows 3,000 to 4,500 clones, around 64% of them seen only once. The CDR3 is made up of 15 amino acids. CDR1 is MNHNY and CDR2 is SVGAGI in the germline V gene (reference sequence). The ends were cut back, 6 bases at V and 8 bases at J, with 19 bases in the middle. This TCR was sampled from a man aged 80 or over with esophageal cancer. This chain links TRBV6-6 with TRBJ1-4, with D possibly being TRBD1 (5 bases). Sequences were derived from peripheral blood, sampled from a patient treated with proton-based radiotherapy. CDR3 loop: CASSARLAGNEKLFF. The CDR3 DNA follows: TGTGCCAGCAGCGCCCGCTTGGCAGGGAACGAAAAACTGTTTTTT.